This TCR beta chain was captured in a study of T cell repertoires in cytomegalovirus infection. Overall study context: Public signatures in TCR beta pointed to CMV infection and matching HLA type. Study-wide findings and caveats: There were carriers of CMV plus the relevant HLA, and cumulative public TCR beta family frequency identified them.

TCRdb itself ran the reads through MiXCR, one entry per CDR3 protein. Among about 890,000 distinct CDR3 sequences listed, around a third were seen once. This clonotype occurred a few times. The antigen is unknown. Sample: cultured CD8+ T cells from PBMCs, taken from culture after CMV antigen stimulation. This TCR was sampled from a human donor in good health (CMV status not recorded). Some clones in this sample may be carry-over from other donors' samples.

CDR3 sequence (DNA): TGTGCCAGCAGCCACCCACAGGGGTATAGCAATCAGCCCCAGCATTTT. Its translation is CASSHPQGYSNQPQHF. The genes are TRBV2 and TRBJ1-5; the match to TRBD1 covers 7 bases. V gave up 6 bases and J gave up 0 bases; unmatched junction bases: 8. This CDR3 has 16 residues. In germline, CDR1 is SNHLY, CDR2 FYNNEI.